This passage covers 18 T cell receptor beta chains from one sample sequenced in a study of T cell responses to AZD1222 COVID-19 vaccine. The assay was immunoSEQ multiplex PCR, and TCRdb's table has in-frame clones only and misses some. This table has tens of thousands of clones, 86% appearing once. Sequenced here: peripheral blood, sampled on day 0 of AZD1222 vaccination. These TCRs come from an adult in good health.

The chain has TRBV19 and TRBJ1-6; no definite D call. Germline assignment: CDR1 LNHDA and CDR2 SQIVND (reference sequence). The ends were cut back, 4 bases at V and 14 bases at J, with 18 bases in the middle. This CDR3 is built from 14 residues. The chain's CDR3 is CASSTPGGGNTLHF. In DNA form, the CDR3 reads TGTGCCAGTAGTACGCCAGGTGGCGGGAATACCCTCCACTTT.

The genes are TRBV12-3 or TRBV12-4 and TRBJ2-7; D is unclear. Trimming removed 8 bases from V and 0 bases from J, with 11 bases in between. The CDR3 consists of 13 residues. The CDR3 protein is CASRLTSSYEQYF. CDR3 nucleotide sequence: TGTGCCAGCCGACTTACAAGCTCCTACGAGCAGTACTTC.

The chain joins TRBV4-2 to TRBJ1-2; the D is unclear. V dropped 0 bases and J dropped 3 bases, with 5 bases sitting between them. CDR1 is LGHNA and CDR2 is YNFKEQ in the germline V gene. This CDR3 is 13 amino acids long. The CDR3 here is CASSQERYYGYTF. The CDR3 nucleotides are TGTGCCAGCAGCCAAGAAAGGTACTATGGCTACACCTTC.

The gene calls are TRBV5-1 and TRBJ2-1; 12 bases line up with TRBD2. Trimming at V came to 3 bases and at J to 0 bases, leaving 4 bases not matched to a gene. The CDR3 loop spans 17 amino acids. Germline CDR1 and CDR2: SGHRS and YFSETQ. The CDR3 loop reads CASSSSSGGASYNEQFF. CDR3 nucleotides: TGCGCCAGCAGCTCGTCTAGCGGGGGGGCCTCCTACAATGAGCAGTTCTTC.

CDR3 in DNA: TGTGCCAGCAGCGTAGGACCCCGCGGGGTTGACGAGCAGTACTTC. Encoded protein: CASSVGPRGVDEQYF. V is TRBV9 and J is TRBJ2-7; perhaps TRBD2 as D (6 bases). Germline V lookup: CDR1 SGDLS, CDR2 YYNGEE. This CDR3 is built from 15 residues. V was cut by 0 bases and J by 5 bases, with 15 bases left in between. The variable domain in full, completed from reference TRBV9 and TRBJ2-7, reads DSGVTQTPKHLITATGQRVTLRCSPRSGDLSVYWYQQSLDQGLQFLIQYYNGEERAKGNILERFSAQQFPDLHSELNLSSLELGDSALYFCASSVGPRGVDEQYFGPGTRLTVT.

There are a few counts of this clone. The J gene is TRBJ1-2, the V gene TRBV20-1; D not certain. This CDR3 comprises 11 residues. Between the trimmed V and J ends, which lost 0 bases and 9 bases, there was a span of 8 bases. Per the germline V gene, CDR1 is DFQATT and CDR2 is SNEGSKA (reference sequence). The CDR3 DNA is TGCAGTGCTAGAGATCAGATGAGCTACACCTTC. Its translation: CSARDQMSYTF.

This clone was detected only once. The CDR3 here is CASRRVRGPNEKLFF. The CDR3 DNA reads as TGTGCCAGCAGACGGGTCAGGGGACCTAATGAAAAACTGTTTTTT. The chain couples TRBV5-5 to TRBJ1-4; perhaps TRBD1 as D (6 bases). Trimming removed 5 bases from V and 3 bases from J, with 14 bases in between. The germline CDR1 and CDR2 sequences are SGHKS and YYEKEE (reference sequence). The CDR3 runs to 15 residues.

V gene TRBV7-9 combines with J gene TRBJ2-7, with 13 bases fitting TRBD2. The V and J ends lost 7 bases and 2 bases, in that order; junction bases with no gene match: 2. The CDR3 is made up of 14 amino acids. In germline, CDR1 is SEHNR, CDR2 FQNEAQ (reference sequence). The CDR3 loop is CASIGLAGAYEQYF. The CDR3 coding sequence is TGTGCCAGCATCGGACTAGCGGGAGCCTACGAGCAGTACTTC.

The CDR3 spells CASSIGTHPYEQYF. CDR3 coding DNA: TGTGCCAGTAGTATCGGGACACACCCCTACGAGCAGTACTTC. The V and J genes are TRBV19 and TRBJ2-7, with TRBD1 as a possible D gene (6 bases). Trimming shortened V by 3 bases and J by 2 bases, and 11 bases separated the two germline ends. Germline-derived CDR1 and CDR2 are LNHDA and SQIVND (reference sequence). The CDR3 sequence is 14 residues long.

The V and J genes are TRBV19 and TRBJ1-4; 8 bases are a match to TRBD1. Germline-derived CDR1 and CDR2 are LNHDA and SQIVND (reference sequence). With 7 bases clipped from V and 8 bases from J, the junction kept 9 bases outside the gene matches. The CDR3 has 14 amino acids. The CDR3 region has the DNA TGTGCCAGTACCCAAGGACAGGGAATAGAAAAACTGTTTTTT. Protein product: CASTQGQGIEKLFF.

The rearrangement joins TRBV27 to TRBJ2-2; maybe TRBD1 (6 bases). The CDR3 covers 13 residues. Germline V gives CDR1 MNHEY, CDR2 SMNVEV (reference sequence). V lost 5 bases, J lost 5 bases, and 9 bases lay in between. The CDR3 reads CASSPGQTGELFF. CDR3 bases: TGTGCCAGCAGTCCTGGACAGACCGGGGAGCTGTTTTTT.

This chain uses TRBV24-1 with TRBJ1-1; the D is unclear. Germline CDR1 KGHDR, CDR2 SFDVKD. Trimming left V 9 bases short and J 2 bases short, with 15 bases between. This CDR3 has 14 amino acids. The CDR3 coding sequence is TGTGCCACCGGCCACTCCGGTTCAAACACTGAAGCTTTCTTT. Translated: CATGHSGSNTEAFF.

This sequence joins TRBV11-3 and TRBJ2-7; 7 bases fit TRBD1. The J segment lost 0 bases and the V segment lost 5 bases, leaving 4 bases of the junction unmatched. Germline CDR1 reads SGHNT; CDR2 reads YENEEA. CDR3 length: 14 amino acids. The CDR3 here is CASSEGTVSYEQYF. In DNA form, the CDR3 reads TGTGCCAGCAGCGAAGGGACAGTCTCCTACGAGCAGTACTTC.

The rearrangement links TRBV4-1 to TRBJ1-5; D unclear. V was shortened by 4 bases and J by 5 bases, with 9 bases between the two germline ends. CDR1 and CDR2 from the germline V gene are MGHRA and YSYEKL. CDR3 length equals 13 residues. CDR3 coding DNA: TGCGCCAGCAGCCGCCTTCGAGATCAGCCCCAGCATTTT. Its protein is CASSRLRDQPQHF.

V is TRBV6-1 and J is TRBJ1-2, with D perhaps matching TRBD1 (5 bases). With 0 bases removed from V and 8 bases from J, the gap between germline ends came to 19 bases. Germline V CDR1 and CDR2: MNHNS, SASEGT. This CDR3 region has 16 residues. CDR3 nucleotides: TGTGCCAGCAGTGAAGCGCTTGGGTTGGGGGAGGACGGCTACACCTTC. Protein sequence: CASSEALGLGEDGYTF.

The chain employs TRBV6-4 and TRBJ1-5, with no clear D. The germline V and J ends were trimmed by 0 bases and 3 bases, with 3 bases remaining between them. From germline, CDR1 is MRHNA and CDR2 SNTAGT. The CDR3 extends over 13 amino acids. CDR3 sequence: CASSDSTNQPQHF. CDR3 in DNA: TGTGCCAGCAGTGACTCGACCAATCAGCCCCAGCATTTT.

The chain has TRBV2 and TRBJ2-1; TRBD1 agrees at 8 bases. The germline V gene encodes CDR1 SNHLY and CDR2 FYNNEI. This CDR3 is 11 amino acids long. The trim removed 8 bases at V and 9 bases at J, leaving 3 bases unmatched. The CDR3 sequence is CASYRGSEQFF. The CDR3 DNA reads TGTGCCAGCTACAGGGGGTCTGAGCAGTTCTTC.

This sequence joins TRBV2 and TRBJ2-1; TRBD2 might be the D (7 bases). The V end was cut by 1 base, the J end by 8 bases, with 15 bases between. The germline V gene has CDR1 SNHLY and CDR2 FYNNEI. The CDR3 loop spans 15 amino acids. CDR3 bases: TGTGCCAGCAGTGAAGGGTGGGGGGGCCTATATGAGCAGTTCTTC. Translated, it gives CASSEGWGGLYEQFF.